This is a list of T cell receptor beta chains from one sample in a study of blood T cells in healthy people across ages. MiXCR was run by TCRdb on the 5' RACE reads, yielding one entry per CDR3 protein. The sample holds over 600,000 distinct CDR3 sequences; about 43% are singletons and the top ten take around 30%. Material for sequencing was blood. Receptors originate from a man older than 75 in good health. Each CDR3 is given without its conserved first and last residue. Each record gives: J gene, V gene, clone size, CDR3 protein. The listing skips clone size in some rows; elsewhere it reads once, few, many or a size class.

j_call: TRBJ1-2; v_call: TRBV7-2; clone_size: few; cdr3_aa: ASSNSHPNYGYT
j_call: TRBJ1-5; v_call: TRBV3-1; clone_size: NA; cdr3_aa: ASSETGDNQPQH
j_call: TRBJ1-2; v_call: TRBV2; clone_size: NA; cdr3_aa: ASRGEANYGYT
j_call: TRBJ2-7; v_call: TRBV28; clone_size: NA; cdr3_aa: ASSPPVPPLAYEQY
j_call: TRBJ1-6; v_call: TRBV7-9; clone_size: NA; cdr3_aa: ASSLEAMSNSPLH
j_call: TRBJ2-5; v_call: TRBV24-1; clone_size: NA; cdr3_aa: ATSGEETQY
j_call: TRBJ1-5; v_call: TRBV7-2; clone_size: once; cdr3_aa: ASSVGRGDNQPQH
j_call: TRBJ2-3; v_call: TRBV19; clone_size: NA; cdr3_aa: ASSIPGQGSDTQY
j_call: NA; v_call: TRBV12-3/TRBV12-4; clone_size: few; cdr3_aa: ASMTGVHEQY
j_call: TRBJ2-1; v_call: TRBV5-4; clone_size: NA; cdr3_aa: ASSWKREAHNEQF
j_call: TRBJ1-2; v_call: TRBV6-5; clone_size: NA; cdr3_aa: ASSRDGSYGYT
j_call: TRBJ2-5; v_call: TRBV9; clone_size: NA; cdr3_aa: ASSRAGGYQETQY
j_call: TRBJ2-7; v_call: TRBV27; clone_size: NA; cdr3_aa: ASSSPWGEQY
j_call: TRBJ1-4; v_call: TRBV20-1; clone_size: NA; cdr3_aa: SARPNRGGNEKLF
j_call: TRBJ2-1; v_call: TRBV10-2; clone_size: NA; cdr3_aa: ASISGTNPYNEQF
j_call: TRBJ1-1; v_call: TRBV20-1; clone_size: few; cdr3_aa: SARRTGGRTEAF
j_call: TRBJ1-1; v_call: TRBV6-2/TRBV6-3; clone_size: NA; cdr3_aa: ASKYKGTEAF
j_call: NA; v_call: TRBV27; clone_size: NA; cdr3_aa: ASSLATGAGEQY
j_call: TRBJ2-5; v_call: TRBV9; clone_size: NA; cdr3_aa: ASSVALRTQY
j_call: TRBJ2-7; v_call: TRBV12-3/TRBV12-4; clone_size: NA; cdr3_aa: ASSLVTGEQY
j_call: TRBJ1-2; v_call: TRBV20-1; clone_size: NA; cdr3_aa: RAITGAHLGYT
j_call: TRBJ2-3; v_call: TRBV20-1; clone_size: many; cdr3_aa: SASIRVAGGIYTDTQY
j_call: NA; v_call: TRBV4-2; clone_size: NA; cdr3_aa: ASSQGYGTRGGIQY
j_call: TRBJ1-6; v_call: TRBV27; clone_size: few; cdr3_aa: ASSLVSSYNSPLH
j_call: TRBJ2-5; v_call: TRBV3-1; clone_size: NA; cdr3_aa: ASSQESSKETQY
j_call: TRBJ2-7; v_call: TRBV7-6; clone_size: many; cdr3_aa: ASSLGISYEQY
j_call: TRBJ2-7; v_call: TRBV12-3/TRBV12-4; clone_size: NA; cdr3_aa: ASSFSDREYEQY
j_call: NA; v_call: TRBV3-1; clone_size: NA; cdr3_aa: ASSQGRRSTYEQY
j_call: TRBJ2-2; v_call: TRBV4-3; clone_size: many; cdr3_aa: ASSQEEGIRELF
j_call: TRBJ2-7; v_call: TRBV20-1; clone_size: few; cdr3_aa: SASGLAISYEQY
j_call: TRBJ2-7; v_call: TRBV5-5; clone_size: few; cdr3_aa: ASSLLQGTTYEQY
j_call: TRBJ2-1; v_call: TRBV6-5; clone_size: many; cdr3_aa: ASAKRYNEQF
j_call: TRBJ2-7; v_call: TRBV20-1; clone_size: NA; cdr3_aa: SAGNYEQY
j_call: TRBJ2-7; v_call: TRBV12-3/TRBV12-4; clone_size: NA; cdr3_aa: ASSRTVWNEQY
j_call: TRBJ2-3; v_call: TRBV20-1; clone_size: few; cdr3_aa: SAPTKRGGQDTQY
j_call: TRBJ1-1; v_call: TRBV20-1; clone_size: few; cdr3_aa: SARSSLNTEAF